This T cell receptor (beta chain) was profiled in a study of identical twins. On this clonotype itself: One junction end disagrees with the germline gene, perhaps due to a read error.

Every sampled donor was Caucasian and healthy. TCRdb re-derived calls from the 5' RACE reads in MiXCR, one entry per CDR3 protein. The sample gives 300,000 to 400,000 distinct CDR3 sequences, 9% to 15% of which show up once; more than 6% is in the top ten. The CDR3 loop spans 17 amino acids. CDR1 is DFQATT and CDR2 is SNEGSKA in the germline V gene (reference sequence). These sequences were also reported in another study, on yellow fever vaccine responses in identical twins.

The TCR comes from a woman aged 18-35 years in good health. This chain connects TRBV20-1 to TRBJ2-1, with 11 bases lining up with TRBD1. Input material: CD8+ T cells sorted from blood. The CDR3 reads CCARDLYRTGGGNEQFF. The CDR3 coding sequence is TGCTGTGCTAGAGATCTTTATAGGACAGGGGGCGGGAATGAGCAGTTCTTC.